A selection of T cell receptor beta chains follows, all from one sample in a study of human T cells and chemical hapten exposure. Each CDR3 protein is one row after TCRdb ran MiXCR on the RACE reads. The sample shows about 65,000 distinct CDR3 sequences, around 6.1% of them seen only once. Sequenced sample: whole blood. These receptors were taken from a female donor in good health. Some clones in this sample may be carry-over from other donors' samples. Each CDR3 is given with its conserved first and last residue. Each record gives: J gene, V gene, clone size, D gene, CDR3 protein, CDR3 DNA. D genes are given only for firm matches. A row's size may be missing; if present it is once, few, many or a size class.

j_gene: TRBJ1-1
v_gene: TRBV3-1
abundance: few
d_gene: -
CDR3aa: CASTRTAENTEAFF
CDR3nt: TGTGCCAGCACTCGGACAGCTGAGAACACTGAAGCTTTCTTT

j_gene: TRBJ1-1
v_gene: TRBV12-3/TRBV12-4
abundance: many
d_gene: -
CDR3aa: CASSPSGTEAFF
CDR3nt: TGTGCCAGCAGCCCCTCCGGAACTGAAGCTTTCTTT

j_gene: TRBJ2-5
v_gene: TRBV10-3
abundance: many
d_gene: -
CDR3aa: CATGVKQETQYF
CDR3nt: TGTGCCACCGGAGTTAAACAAGAGACCCAGTACTTC

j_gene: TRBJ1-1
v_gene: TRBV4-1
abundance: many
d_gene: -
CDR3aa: CASSQVKGGEAFF
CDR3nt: TGCGCCAGCAGCCAGGTGAAAGGGGGTGAAGCTTTCTTT

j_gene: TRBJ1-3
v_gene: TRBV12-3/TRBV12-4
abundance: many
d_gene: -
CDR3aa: CASSPRDSGNTIYF
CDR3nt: TGTGCCAGCAGTCCCCGGGACTCTGGAAACACCATATATTTT

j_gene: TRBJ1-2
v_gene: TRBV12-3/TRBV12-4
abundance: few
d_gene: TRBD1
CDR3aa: CASSSDRGYSNYGYTF
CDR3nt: TGTGCCAGCAGTTCTGACAGGGGGTATTCTAACTATGGCTACACCTTC

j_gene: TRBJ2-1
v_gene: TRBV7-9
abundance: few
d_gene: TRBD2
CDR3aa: CASRPGLARDEQFF
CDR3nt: TGTGCCAGCAGACCCGGACTAGCCCGCGATGAGCAGTTCTTC

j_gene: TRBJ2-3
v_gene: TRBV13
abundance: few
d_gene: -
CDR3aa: CASSWDSAQYF
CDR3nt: TGTGCCAGCAGCTGGGACTCGGCACAGTATTTT

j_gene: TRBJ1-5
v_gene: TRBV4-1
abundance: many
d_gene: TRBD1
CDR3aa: CASSQVTGVSNQPQHF
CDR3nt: TGCGCCAGCAGCCAAGTAACAGGGGTGAGCAATCAGCCCCAGCATTTT

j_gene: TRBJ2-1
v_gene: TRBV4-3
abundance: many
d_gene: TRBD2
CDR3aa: CASSRSTSGRGDEQFF
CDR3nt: TGCGCCAGCAGCCGATCGACTAGCGGGAGAGGCGATGAGCAGTTCTTC

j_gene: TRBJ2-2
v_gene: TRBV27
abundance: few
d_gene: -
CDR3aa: CASSPGVTGELFF
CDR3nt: TGTGCCAGCAGCCCGGGAGTTACCGGGGAGCTGTTTTTT

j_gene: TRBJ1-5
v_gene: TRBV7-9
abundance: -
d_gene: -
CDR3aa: CASSPDGSNQPQHF
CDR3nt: TGTGCCAGCAGTCCGGACGGGAGCAATCAGCCCCAGCATTTT

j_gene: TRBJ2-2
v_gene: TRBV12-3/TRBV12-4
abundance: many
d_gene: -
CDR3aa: CAQRKTTGELFF
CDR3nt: TGTGCCCAGAGGAAGACCACCGGGGAGCTGTTTTTT

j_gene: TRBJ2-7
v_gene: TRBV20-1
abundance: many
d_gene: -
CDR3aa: CSAPPGRSGEEQYF
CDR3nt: TGCAGTGCTCCCCCGGGGCGGTCCGGGGAAGAGCAGTACTTC

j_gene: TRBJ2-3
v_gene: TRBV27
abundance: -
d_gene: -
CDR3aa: CASSSHVLGDTQYF
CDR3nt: TGTGCCAGCAGTTCCCACGTTTTAGGGGATACGCAGTATTTT

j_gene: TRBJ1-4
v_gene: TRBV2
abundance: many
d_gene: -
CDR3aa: CASSLTAGTRATNEKLFF
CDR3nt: TGTGCCAGCAGTCTAACCGCCGGGACACGAGCAACTAATGAAAAACTGTTTTTT

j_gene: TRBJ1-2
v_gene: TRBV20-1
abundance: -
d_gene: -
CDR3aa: CSASGRANYGYTF
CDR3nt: TGCAGTGCTAGCGGCAGAGCAAACTATGGCTACACCTTC

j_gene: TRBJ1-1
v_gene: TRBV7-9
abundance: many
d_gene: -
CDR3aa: CASISKTGAFF
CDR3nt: TGTGCCAGCATCAGCAAAACAGGGGCTTTCTTT

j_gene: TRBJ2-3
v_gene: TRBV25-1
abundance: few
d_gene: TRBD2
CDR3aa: CASSEGLAGVTSTDTQYF
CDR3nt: TGTGCCAGCAGTGAGGGACTAGCGGGAGTAACTAGCACAGATACGCAGTATTTT

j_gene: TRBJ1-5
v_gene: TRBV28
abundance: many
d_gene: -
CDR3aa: CASRSRGDYNQPQHF
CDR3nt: TGTGCCAGCAGGTCTCGCGGCGACTACAATCAGCCCCAGCATTTT

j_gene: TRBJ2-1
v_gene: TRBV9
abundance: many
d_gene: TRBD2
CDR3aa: CASSVDAGGYNEQFF
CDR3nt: TGTGCCAGCAGCGTAGATGCGGGAGGCTACAATGAGCAGTTCTTC

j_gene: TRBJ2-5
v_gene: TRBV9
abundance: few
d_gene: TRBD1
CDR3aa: CASSPPGTGQETQYF
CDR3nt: TGTGCCAGCAGCCCCCCGGGGACAGGCCAAGAGACCCAGTACTTC

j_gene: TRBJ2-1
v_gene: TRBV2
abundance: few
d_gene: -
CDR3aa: CASRAASYNEQFF
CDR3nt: TGTGCCAGCAGAGCTGCCTCCTACAATGAGCAGTTCTTC

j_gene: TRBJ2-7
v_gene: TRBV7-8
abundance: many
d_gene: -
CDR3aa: CASSLFGGSREQYF
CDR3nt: TGTGCCAGCAGCTTGTTCGGGGGTAGTCGCGAGCAGTACTTC

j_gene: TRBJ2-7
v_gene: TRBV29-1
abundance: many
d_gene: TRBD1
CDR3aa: CSAGQGNHEQYF
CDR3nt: TGCAGCGCCGGACAGGGGAACCACGAGCAGTACTTC

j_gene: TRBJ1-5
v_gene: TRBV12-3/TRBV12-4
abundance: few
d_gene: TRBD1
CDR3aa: CASSLTPDRASNQPQHF
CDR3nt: TGTGCCAGCAGTCTAACACCGGACAGGGCTAGCAATCAGCCCCAGCATTTT

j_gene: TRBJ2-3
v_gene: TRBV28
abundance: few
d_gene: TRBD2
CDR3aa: CASSSISGSKADTQYF
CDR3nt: TGTGCCAGCAGTTCTATTAGCGGGAGTAAGGCAGATACGCAGTATTTT

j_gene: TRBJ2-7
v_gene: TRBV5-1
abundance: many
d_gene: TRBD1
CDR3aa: CASSTGQGAHEQYF
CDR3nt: TGCGCCAGCAGCACAGGACAGGGGGCCCACGAGCAGTACTTC

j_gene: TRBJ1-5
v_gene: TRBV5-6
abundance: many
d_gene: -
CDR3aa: CASSFRDSNQPQHF
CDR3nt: TGTGCCAGCAGTTTCCGGGACAGCAATCAGCCCCAGCATTTT

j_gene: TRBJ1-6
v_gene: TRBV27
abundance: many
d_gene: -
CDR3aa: CASSSAEGHSPLHF
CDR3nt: TGTGCCAGCAGTTCTGCGGAAGGGCACTCACCCCTCCACTTT

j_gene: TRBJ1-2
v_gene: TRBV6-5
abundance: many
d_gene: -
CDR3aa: CASSYSMDSAGYTF
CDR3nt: TGTGCCAGCAGTTACTCGATGGACTCGGCGGGCTACACCTTC

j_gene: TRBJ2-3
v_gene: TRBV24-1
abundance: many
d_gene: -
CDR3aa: CATANIKTDTQYF
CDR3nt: TGTGCCACCGCGAACATAAAAACAGATACGCAGTATTTT

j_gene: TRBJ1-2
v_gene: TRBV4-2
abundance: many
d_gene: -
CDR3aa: CASSQVRFYGYTF
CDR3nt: TGTGCCAGCAGCCAAGTGCGGTTCTATGGCTACACCTTC

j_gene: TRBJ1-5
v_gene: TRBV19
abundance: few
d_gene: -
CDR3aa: CASSVDRQGNQPQHF
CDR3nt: TGTGCCAGTAGCGTTGACCGACAGGGCAATCAGCCCCAGCATTTT

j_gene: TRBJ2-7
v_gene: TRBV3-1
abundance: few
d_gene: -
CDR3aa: CASSQEEWRSGGLYEQYF
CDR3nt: TGTGCCAGCAGCCAAGAAGAATGGAGGTCTGGCGGGTTATACGAGCAGTACTTC

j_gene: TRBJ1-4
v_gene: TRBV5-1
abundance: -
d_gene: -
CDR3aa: CASSIRPGAGNEKLFF
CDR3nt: TGCGCCAGCAGCATACGCCCCGGGGCCGGCAATGAAAAACTGTTTTTT

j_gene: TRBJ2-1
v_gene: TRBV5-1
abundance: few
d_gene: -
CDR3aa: CASSLAQGAYNEQFF
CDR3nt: TGCGCCAGCAGCTTGGCCCAGGGAGCCTACAATGAGCAGTTCTTC

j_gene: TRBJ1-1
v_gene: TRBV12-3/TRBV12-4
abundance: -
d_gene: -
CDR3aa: CASSLAVRNTEAFF
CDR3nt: TGTGCCAGCAGTTTAGCCGTAAGGAACACTGAAGCTTTCTTT

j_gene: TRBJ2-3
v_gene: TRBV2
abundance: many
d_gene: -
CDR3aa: CASSERFGGSTDTQYF
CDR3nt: TGTGCCAGCAGTGAAAGGTTTGGCGGAAGCACAGATACGCAGTATTTT

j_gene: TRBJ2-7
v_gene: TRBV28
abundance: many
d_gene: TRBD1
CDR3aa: CASSLAGQGVIPNEQYF
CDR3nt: TGTGCCAGCAGTTTAGCAGGGCAGGGGGTAATACCTAACGAGCAGTACTTC

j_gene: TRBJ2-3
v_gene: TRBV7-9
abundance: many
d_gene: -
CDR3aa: CASSSPLGSTDTQYF
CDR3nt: TGTGCCAGCAGCTCCCCCCTGGGGAGCACAGATACGCAGTATTTT